Each of the 4 T cell receptor beta chains below was sequenced from the same sample in a study of PD-1 blockade in classical Hodgkin lymphoma. Brentuximab vedotin exposure varied among the patients, all of whom had relapsed after autologous stem cell transplantation. The data were produced by immunoSEQ multiplex PCR, yet TCRdb's version contains in-frame clones alone and is incomplete. The sample has approximately 98,000 clones; 80% to 90% are singletons. The specimen comprised peripheral blood mononuclear cells (PBMCs), sampled before the second cycle of nivolumab. Receptors originate from a human donor with classical Hodgkin lymphoma.

The chain employs TRBV7-2 and TRBJ1-1; D gene ambiguous. Germline-derived CDR1 and CDR2 are SGHTA and FQGNSA. The CDR3 length is 11 residues. Deletions cut 5 bases from V and 5 bases from J, with 6 bases between. The DNA of the CDR3 is TGTGCCAGCAGCCCGCGTACTGAAGCTTTCTTT. It translates to CASSPRTEAFF.

V is TRBV4-3 and J is TRBJ2-2, with TRBD2 as a possible D gene (6 bases). Germline V CDR1 and CDR2: LGHNA, YSLEER. This CDR3 is 16 amino acids long. Trimming stripped 0 bases from V and 7 bases from J, with 15 bases between. As DNA, the CDR3 is TGCGCCAGCAGCCAAGATGGTTGGCTAGCGAACGGGGAGCTGTTTTTT. Its protein is CASSQDGWLANGELFF.

The gene calls are TRBV7-9 and TRBJ2-1, with D perhaps matching TRBD1 (5 bases). This CDR3 has 15 residues. The germline gives CDR1 SEHNR, CDR2 FQNEAQ (reference sequence). Trimming left V 1 base short and J 5 bases short, with 12 bases between. The CDR3 DNA is TGTGCCAGCAGCTTAGGTTTAGGGGCAAACAATGAGCAGTTCTTC. This codes for CASSLGLGANNEQFF.

The rearrangement joins TRBV19 to TRBJ1-5, with D hard to call. Trimming pared 7 bases from V and 5 bases from J, leaving 21 bases between. The CDR3 has 16 residues. CDR1 and CDR2 (germline): LNHDA, SQIVND (reference sequence). CDR3 nucleotide sequence: TGTGCCAGTATCCCAAACGGACGGAATGCGTATCAGCCCCAGCATTTT. Translated, it gives CASIPNGRNAYQPQHF.